These 21 T cell receptor beta chains were sequenced from one sample in a study of identical twins. TCRdb reprocessed the 5' RACE reads via MiXCR and lists one record per CDR3 protein. The table has some 790,000 distinct CDR3 sequences, around a sixth seen once; the top ten hold roughly 14%. These data were likewise used in another study, on T cells expressing NK-cell markers.

Sequences were obtained from PBMCs. The source is a woman younger than 30 in good health.

The chain couples TRBV3-1 to TRBJ2-1; no clear D. Germline V gene lookup returns CDR1 LGHDT and CDR2 YNNKEL (reference sequence). The ends were cut back, 0 bases at V and 1 base at J, with 13 bases in the middle. The CDR3 covers 17 residues. CDR3 in amino acids: CASSQDIWSSSYNEQFF. The CDR3 coding sequence is TGTGCCAGCAGCCAAGATATCTGGTCTAGTTCCTACAATGAGCAGTTCTTC.

The chain has TRBV20-1 and TRBJ2-7; the D call may be TRBD1 or TRBD2 (5 bases each). Germline loops: CDR1 DFQATT, CDR2 SNEGSKA (reference sequence). This CDR3 region has 13 residues. The V and J ends lost 3 bases and 2 bases respectively, with 11 bases between them. The CDR3 loop reads CSASSGRPYEQYF. The CDR3 nucleotides read TGCAGTGCTAGCTCGGGACGCCCCTACGAGCAGTACTTC.

There are a few counts of this clonotype. The chain uses TRBV5-1 and TRBJ1-2; D is uncertain. Germline assignment: CDR1 SGHRS and CDR2 YFSETQ. Trimming shortened V by 4 bases and J by 2 bases, and 9 bases separated the two germline ends. This CDR3 spans 13 amino acids. The CDR3 nucleotides are TGCGCCAGCAGCCACGGCCTCAACTATGGCTACACCTTC. Translated, it gives CASSHGLNYGYTF.

This clonotype was seen a few times. The chain couples TRBV20-1 to TRBJ1-5; D is undetermined. The V end lost 3 bases, the J end lost 0 bases, and 6 bases lay between the germline ends. The CDR3 length is 13 residues. Germline CDR1 and CDR2: DFQATT and SNEGSKA (reference sequence). CDR3: CSASRISNQPQHF. In nucleotides, the CDR3 is TGCAGTGCTAGTCGCATTAGCAATCAGCCCCAGCATTTT.

The rearrangement uses TRBV6-5 and TRBJ1-2; no definite D call. Germline lookup yields CDR1 MNHEY and CDR2 SVGAGI. V gave up 0 bases and J gave up 8 bases, with 16 bases separating them. The CDR3 is made up of 15 amino acids. CDR3 in DNA: TGTGCCAGCAGTTACTCAGCCCAGCTACCTAGGGGCTACACCTTC. Its protein product is CASSYSAQLPRGYTF.

V and J are TRBV7-6 and TRBJ2-1; tentatively, D is TRBD2 (6 bases). Germline V gene data show CDR1 as SGHVS and CDR2 as FNYEAQ. The CDR3 extends over 13 amino acids. V was trimmed by 3 bases and J by 10 bases, leaving 13 bases between them. The CDR3 DNA reads TGTGCCAGCAGCTTTGGCGGGACGGGGGAGCAGTTCTTC. As protein: CASSFGGTGEQFF.

This clonotype has a handful of counts. The V and J genes are TRBV6-2 or TRBV6-3 and TRBJ2-1; 13 nucleotides match TRBD2. Germline V gives CDR1 MNHEY, CDR2 SVGEGT. The CDR3 is 14 amino acids. The ends lost 6 bases at V and 12 bases at J; junction bases unmatched: 8. This chain's CDR3 is CASRTLAGGTRQFF. The CDR3 bases are TGTGCCAGCAGGACACTAGCGGGAGGGACAAGGCAGTTCTTC.

This chain's CDR3 is CASSIRGQLNTEAFF. CDR3 nucleotide sequence: TGTGCCAGCAGTATACGAGGACAGTTGAACACTGAAGCTTTCTTT. The gene calls are TRBV12-3 or TRBV12-4 and TRBJ1-1; D may be TRBD1 (6 bases). CDR3 size: 15 residues. V lost 5 bases, J lost 0 bases, and 13 bases lay in between.

This clonotype was counted a few times. V gene TRBV7-9 combines with J gene TRBJ2-1; D is possibly TRBD1 (5 bases). The CDR3 covers 15 residues. CDR1 SEHNR and CDR2 FQNEAQ come from the germline V gene (reference sequence). V gave up 2 bases and J gave up 4 bases, with 12 bases separating them. The CDR3: CASSLQGMRYNEQFF. The CDR3 DNA sequence: TGTGCCAGCAGCTTACAGGGAATGAGGTACAATGAGCAGTTCTTC.

This clonotype was counted at least ten times. A read error may account for a junction end that differs from germline. The J gene is TRBJ1-2, the V gene TRBV7-9; D is ambiguous. The length of the CDR3 is 12 residues. CDR1 SEHNR and CDR2 FQNEAQ come from the germline V gene (reference sequence). In DNA form, the CDR3 reads TGTGCCAGCACCCCCACCATTGGGCCCCCGTACTTC. Amino acids: CASTPTIGPPYF.

This chain joins TRBV6-1 and TRBJ2-3; 9 bases match TRBD2. V was clipped by 6 bases and J by 7 bases; unmatched bases: 11. CDR3 length: 15 amino acids. Per germline, CDR1 MNHNS and CDR2 SASEGT. CDR3 in amino acids: CASSLSGLAFNTQYF. The DNA for the CDR3 is TGTGCCAGCAGCCTATCGGGACTAGCTTTCAATACGCAGTATTTT.

This clonotype showed up just a few times. The chain links TRBV12-3 or TRBV12-4 to TRBJ2-1; possible D gene TRBD2, 6 bases. V was clipped by 5 bases and J by 0 bases, with 14 bases between them. The CDR3 totals 16 residues. CDR3 sequence: CASSLLYGSSYNEQFF. The DNA for the CDR3 is TGTGCCAGCAGTCTTCTGTACGGGAGCTCCTACAATGAGCAGTTCTTC.

V and J are TRBV7-8 and TRBJ1-2; 9 bases line up with TRBD1. Per the germline V gene, CDR1 is SGHVS and CDR2 is FQNEAQ. V gave up 5 bases and J gave up 4 bases; unmatched junction bases: 2. There are 13 residues in the CDR3. For the CDR3, the DNA is TGTGCCAGCAGCCGACAGGGGGTCTATGGCTACACCTTC. It translates to CASSRQGVYGYTF.

This clonotype showed up just a few times. The chain combines TRBV7-2 with TRBJ2-5, with D unresolved. The V gene's germline CDR1 is SGHTA and CDR2 FQGNSA. Trimming cost V 4 bases and J 2 bases, with 14 bases left between them. CDR3 size: 15 residues. The CDR3 bases are TGTGCCAGCAGCTCCCGTAGTTTTACGCAAGAGACCCAGTACTTC. This sequence encodes CASSSRSFTQETQYF.

The rearrangement links TRBV29-1 to TRBJ2-2; unclear D gene. Trimming pared 4 bases from V and 1 base from J, leaving 10 bases between. The CDR3 contains 14 residues. Germline V CDR1 and CDR2: SQVTM, ANQGSEA. The CDR3 reads CSVVSWVNTGELFF. In DNA form, the CDR3 reads TGCAGCGTTGTGAGCTGGGTGAACACCGGGGAGCTGTTTTTT.

This clonotype has more than one count but fewer than ten. The chain carries TRBV14 and TRBJ2-3; 9 bases fit TRBD1. CDR1 SGHDN and CDR2 FVKESK come from the germline V gene. J was trimmed by 4 bases and V by 3 bases; bases with no gene match: 8. CDR3 length: 16 residues. The CDR3 nucleotides read TGTGCCAGCAGCCACCTACAGGGGGCAGGTCCAGATACGCAGTATTTT. Residues: CASSHLQGAGPDTQYF.

This clonotype appeared a few times. CDR3 DNA: TGCAGTGCTGCGGGACAGGGACTGAACACTGAAGCTTTCTTT. Amino acid sequence: CSAAGQGLNTEAFF. The chain is built from TRBV20-1 and TRBJ1-1, with 9 bases lining up with TRBD1. V shed 5 bases and J 0 bases; nucleotides not matched to a gene: 4. From germline, CDR1 is DFQATT and CDR2 SNEGSKA (reference sequence). The CDR3 is 14 amino acids.

There are many counts of this clonotype. A much larger clone is a single base away; this may be a read error. The V and J genes are TRBV6-6 and TRBJ1-1; the D is unclear. The CDR3 totals 12 residues. V lost 2 bases to trimming and J lost 1 base, with 2 bases between them. CDR1 MNHNY and CDR2 SVGAGI come from the germline V gene (reference sequence). The CDR3: CASSYKNTEAFF. The CDR3 bases are TGTGCCAGCAGTTACAAGAACACTGAAGCTTTCTTT.

The chain combines TRBV9 with TRBJ2-1, with 9 bases matching TRBD2. Germline assignment: CDR1 SGDLS and CDR2 YYNGEE. V gave up 1 base and J gave up 6 bases; unmatched junction bases: 5. This CDR3 has 15 amino acids. The CDR3 loop is CASSVLSGGLNEQFF. Written as DNA, the CDR3 is TGTGCCAGCAGCGTATTGAGCGGGGGGCTCAATGAGCAGTTCTTC.

The chain couples TRBV7-9 to TRBJ2-7; 7 bases map to TRBD1. This CDR3 is 16 amino acids long. V lost 1 base and J lost 3; bases outside the gene matches: 9. CDR1 SEHNR and CDR2 FQNEAQ come from the germline V gene (reference sequence). The CDR3, as DNA: TGTGCCAGCAGCTTAGGAGGGGTCCAGGGGGTCTACGAGCAGTACTTC. Translation gives CASSLGGVQGVYEQYF.

This clonotype was counted between two and nine times. The gene calls are TRBV29-1 and TRBJ2-5, with 9 nucleotides matching TRBD2. CDR3 length: 13 amino acids. Trimming at V came to 4 bases and at J to 2 bases, leaving 2 bases not matched to a gene. The germline CDR1 and CDR2 sequences are SQVTM and ANQGSEA. The CDR3 region has the DNA TGCAGCGTTGGACTAGCGGAACAAGAGACCCAGTACTTC. This gives the protein CSVGLAEQETQYF.